These T cell receptor beta chains were read from a single sample in a study of T-cell memory formation after mild COVID-19. MiXCR, run by TCRdb on the 5' RACE reads, gives a single entry per CDR3 protein. The repertoire holds 150,000 or so distinct CDR3 sequences, approximately 15% seen once, with roughly 13% in the top ten. Specimen: PBMCs or a T cell subset sorted from them (not recorded which). The receptors stem from an adult woman who had mild COVID-19 (a few samples of this study predate the infection). Cell type and time point are not known. Both conserved end residues are part of each CDR3. The order of the fields is clone size, D gene, V gene, J gene, CDR3 length, CDR3 protein, CDR3 DNA. D genes are given only for firm matches. Size is omitted from some rows. Given values are once, few, many or a class for expanded clones.

few,.,TRBV7-3,TRBJ2-3,14,CASSSGLSTDTQYF,TGTGCCAGCAGCTCGGGACTGAGCACAGATACGCAGTATTTT
.,.,TRBV29-1,TRBJ1-1,11,CSVDWNTEAFF,TGCAGCGTTGATTGGAACACTGAAGCTTTCTTT
.,.,TRBV11-2,TRBJ1-3,13,CASSSQGGNTIYF,TGTGCCAGCAGCAGCCAGGGTGGAAACACCATATATTTT
few,.,TRBV5-4,TRBJ2-7,15,CASSLMDSSSYEQYF,TGTGCCAGCAGCTTGATGGACAGCAGCTCCTACGAGCAGTACTTC
.,TRBD2,TRBV12-3/TRBV12-4,TRBJ2-1,15,CASSPRLAGVSEQFF,TGTGCCAGCAGTCCGAGACTAGCGGGAGTCTCTGAGCAGTTCTTC
.,TRBD2,TRBV20-1,TRBJ2-5,16,CSARDPLAGGWETQYF,TGCAGTGCTAGAGATCCACTAGCGGGAGGTTGGGAGACCCAGTACTTC
.,TRBD1,TRBV11-3,TRBJ2-3,16,CASSHRDRSVTDTQYF,TGTGCCAGCAGCCACCGGGACAGGAGCGTAACAGATACGCAGTATTTT
.,TRBD1,TRBV2,TRBJ2-2,16,CASSRDRGSNTGELFF,TGTGCCAGCAGTCGGGACAGGGGCTCGAACACCGGGGAGCTGTTTTTT
.,.,TRBV7-9,TRBJ1-6,16,CASSFGRGGQYSPLHF,TGTGCCAGCAGTTTTGGACGGGGGGGTCAGTATTCACCCCTCCACTTT
few,.,TRBV10-3,TRBJ2-5,13,CAISGWGQETQYF,TGTGCCATCAGTGGGTGGGGCCAGGAGACCCAGTACTTC
.,TRBD1,TRBV5-1,TRBJ1-1,17,CASSPTGTGGFDTEAFF,TGCGCCAGCAGCCCTACCGGAACAGGGGGATTTGACACTGAAGCTTTCTTT
.,TRBD1,TRBV7-3,TRBJ1-2,16,CASSPPTPGQGSVYTF,TGTGCCAGCAGCCCCCCGACCCCAGGACAGGGCTCGGTCTACACCTTC
few,.,TRBV12-3/TRBV12-4,TRBJ2-7,11,CASGGFNEQYF,TGTGCCAGCGGGGGGTTCAACGAGCAGTACTTC
.,.,TRBV7-2,TRBJ2-3,16,CASSPAATRSTDTQYF,TGTGCCAGCAGCCCAGCTGCCACCCGTTCAACAGATACGCAGTATTTT
few,TRBD2,TRBV4-2,TRBJ2-2,18,CASSQESELAGANGELFF,TGTGCCAGCAGCCAAGAATCGGAACTAGCGGGAGCTAACGGGGAGCTGTTTTTT
.,.,TRBV20-1,TRBJ1-4,13,CSARSATNEKLFF,TGCAGTGCCCGGTCTGCAACTAATGAAAAACTGTTTTTT
few,.,TRBV29-1,TRBJ1-4,12,CSARTGNEKLFF,TGCAGCGCGCGGACTGGCAATGAAAAACTGTTTTTT
few,.,TRBV5-1,TRBJ2-4,14,CASSLGTKGDIQYF,TGCGCCAGCAGCTTGGGTACAAAGGGGGACATTCAGTACTTC
many,.,TRBV5-8,TRBJ1-6,15,CASSLGTGWNSPLHF,TGTGCCAGCAGCTTGGGTACAGGGTGGAATTCACCCCTCCACTTT
.,TRBD1,TRBV5-1,TRBJ2-1,12,CASSSTGAAQFF,TGCGCCAGCAGCTCTACAGGGGCGGCGCAGTTCTTC
.,.,TRBV6-4,TRBJ2-1,13,CASSRRENNEQFF,TGTGCCAGCAGCCGCCGGGAGAACAATGAGCAGTTCTTC
.,TRBD1,TRBV18,TRBJ1-1,15,CASSPGQGGNTEAFF,TGTGCCAGCTCACCTGGACAGGGTGGGAACACTGAAGCTTTCTTT
.,TRBD2,TRBV3-1,TRBJ2-1,17,CASSQDGGRGSYNEQFF,TGTGCCAGCAGCCAAGATGGCGGGAGGGGGTCCTACAATGAGCAGTTCTTC
few,.,TRBV9,TRBJ1-4,14,CASSVADTNEKLFF,TGTGCCAGCAGCGTAGCGGACACCAATGAAAAACTGTTTTTT
few,TRBD2,TRBV7-2,TRBJ2-1,14,CASSLELADNEQFF,TGTGCCAGCAGCTTAGAACTAGCGGACAATGAGCAGTTCTTC
few,.,TRBV10-3,TRBJ2-2,16,CAISESPGQGTGELFF,TGTGCCATCAGTGAGTCTCCGGGACAAGGCACCGGGGAGCTGTTTTTT
once,TRBD2,TRBV7-2,TRBJ2-7,14,CASSGRTSGSGKYF,TGTGCCAGCAGCGGCCGGACTAGCGGGAGTGGGAAGTACTTC
.,.,TRBV11-3,TRBJ1-1,12,CASSRTRTEAFF,TGTGCCAGCAGCCGAACCAGGACTGAAGCTTTCTTT
few,.,TRBV25-1,TRBJ2-7,13,CASSEQGINEQYF,TGTGCCAGCAGTGAACAGGGGATCAACGAGCAGTACTTC
few,.,TRBV5-1,TRBJ2-7,17,CASSSHRPGQGSYEQYF,TGCGCCAGCAGCTCCCACCGTCCGGGACAAGGCTCCTACGAGCAGTACTTC
few,.,TRBV15,TRBJ1-3,14,CATSSGRSGNTIYF,TGTGCCACCAGCAGCGGAAGATCTGGAAACACCATATATTTT
.,.,TRBV3-1,TRBJ2-2,15,CASSPRDFSTGELFF,TGTGCCAGCAGCCCGAGGGACTTTTCCACCGGGGAGCTGTTTTTT
.,TRBD1,TRBV12-3/TRBV12-4,TRBJ1-5,14,CASSFTGENQPQHF,TGTGCCAGCAGTTTCACAGGGGAGAATCAGCCCCAGCATTTT
.,TRBD1,TRBV7-2,TRBJ1-2,14,CASSPGTGMKGYTF,TGTGCCAGCAGCCCCGGGACAGGGATGAAGGGCTACACCTTC